A few counts support the clone carrying this TCR beta chain. The antigen is undetermined. There are 16 residues in the CDR3. V lost 10 bases and J lost 5, with 23 bases in between. Per the germline V gene, CDR1 is MNHNS and CDR2 is SASEGT. Everyone who gave samples was a healthy Caucasian. Via MiXCR, TCRdb re-called the 5' RACE reads, giving one row per CDR3 protein. Here the sample spans 400,000 to 500,000 distinct CDR3 sequences, 14% being singletons. The data stem from a study of identical twins. Study-wide findings and caveats: Models underestimated out-of-frame TCR alpha sharing in monozygotic twins.

These data also featured in a second study, about yellow fever vaccine responses in identical twins.

The source of this sequence is a woman aged 18-29 years in good health. The chain recombines TRBV6-1 with TRBJ2-2; maybe TRBD1 (8 bases). Material for sequencing was CD4+ T cells sorted from blood. As DNA, the CDR3 is TGTGCCACCCTCCCCGGGGGGACAGGCGGAACCGGGGAGCTGTTTTTT. Protein: CATLPGGTGGTGELFF.